This entry lists 24 T cell receptor beta chains sequenced from one sample in a study of cytomegalovirus exposure and HLA in healthy donors. Vbeta (60) and Jbeta (13) primers were used in the PCR. Assay used: immunoSEQ multiplex PCR; TCRdb lists only in-frame clones, some missing. The sample includes about 130,000 clones, about 80% of them seen just once. The material sequenced was PBMCs. These receptors were collected from a man in his fifties or sixties in good health and CMV-seronegative.

The CDR3 is CASSPGGADTQYF. The CDR3 DNA is TGTGCCAGCAGTCCGGGAGGGGCAGATACGCAGTATTTT. The V and J genes are TRBV6-4 and TRBJ2-3, with TRBD2 matching over 8 bases. The germline CDR1 and CDR2 sequences are MRHNA and SNTAGT. This CDR3 comprises 13 residues. Germline trimming cut 5 bases from V and 4 bases from J; bases unmatched to any gene: 2.

The chain employs TRBV5-1 and TRBJ2-2, with TRBD2 matching 8 bases. Trimming at V came to 4 bases and at J to 0 bases, leaving 5 bases not matched to a gene. Germline-derived CDR1 and CDR2 are SGHRS and YFSETQ. This CDR3 spans 16 amino acids. The DNA of the CDR3 is TGCGCCAGCAGCAACTCGGGACTAGCGAACACCGGGGAGCTGTTTTTT. This encodes CASSNSGLANTGELFF.

The gene calls are TRBV11-3 and TRBJ1-1, with D maybe TRBD1 (5 bases). CDR1 and CDR2 from the germline V gene are SGHNT and YENEEA. V was pared by 5 bases and J by 1 base, with 11 bases between. The CDR3 totals 14 residues. CDR3 in amino acids: CASSLGGSNTEAFF. For the CDR3, the DNA is TGTGCCAGCAGCCTCGGGGGTTCGAACACTGAAGCTTTCTTT.

The CDR3 loop is CASNTIAGGGDTQYF. The CDR3 DNA is TGTGCCAGCAATACGATAGCGGGAGGAGGGGATACGCAGTATTTT. J is TRBJ2-3 and V is TRBV11-2, with TRBD2 matching 10 bases. CDR3 length: 15 amino acids. V dropped 7 bases and J dropped 6; count of bases not matched to a gene: 10. The germline V gene has CDR1 SGHAT and CDR2 FQNNGV.

The sample holds one count of this clone. The chain carries TRBV5-1 and TRBJ2-3; TRBD1 is a possible D gene (5 bases). V lost 0 bases to trimming and J lost 5 bases, with 10 bases between them. The CDR3 is 14 residues long. The V gene's germline CDR1 is SGHRS and CDR2 YFSETQ. The CDR3 nucleotides are TGCGCCAGCAGCTTGGAGGGGCGCGAAGATACGCAGTATTTT. Its translation: CASSLEGREDTQYF.

The chain is built from TRBV5-1 and TRBJ2-1, with TRBD2 as a possible D gene (5 bases). Trimming removed 0 bases from V and 6 bases from J, with 7 bases in between. CDR1 SGHRS and CDR2 YFSETQ come from the germline V gene. This CDR3 spans 13 amino acids. CDR3 nucleotides: TGCGCCAGCAGCTTGGGAGGGCCCAATGAGCAGTTCTTC. It is translated as CASSLGGPNEQFF.

V and J are TRBV2 and TRBJ2-7, with 11 positions matching TRBD1. CDR1 and CDR2 (germline): SNHLY, FYNNEI. This CDR3 spans 15 amino acids. The V and J ends lost 6 bases and 0 bases, in that order; junction bases with no gene match: 4. CDR3 DNA: TGTGCCAGCAGACCCGGACAGGGGGCCTCCTACGAGCAGTACTTC. This gives the protein CASRPGQGASYEQYF.

This chain uses TRBV5-4 with TRBJ1-3; possibly TRBD1 for D (6 bases). V was shortened by 2 bases and J by 4 bases, with 7 bases between the two germline ends. Germline V CDR1 and CDR2: SGHNT, YYREEE (reference sequence). The CDR3 is 13 amino acids. The CDR3 nucleotides are TGTGCCAGCAGCTTACAGGGCGGAAACACCATATATTTT. Protein product: CASSLQGGNTIYF.

The chain has TRBV6-5 and TRBJ1-5; D call uncertain. V was shortened by 0 bases and J by 4 bases, with 4 bases between the two germline ends. CDR1 is MNHEY, CDR2 SVGAGI, per germline. This CDR3 region has 13 residues. This CDR3 is CASSYSLNQPQHF. The CDR3 nucleotides are TGTGCCAGCAGTTACTCGCTAAATCAGCCCCAGCATTTT.

The chain employs TRBV7-2 and TRBJ2-3; tentative D call: TRBD1 (6 bases). Germline CDR1 reads SGHTA; CDR2 reads FQGNSA. The CDR3 runs to 14 residues. The V end lost 0 bases, the J end lost 6 bases, and 10 bases lay between the germline ends. The CDR3 reads CASSLANRVDTQYF. CDR3 sequence (DNA): TGTGCCAGCAGCTTAGCGAACAGGGTGGATACGCAGTATTTT.

The chain couples TRBV29-1 to TRBJ2-3; 8 nucleotides match TRBD1. J was trimmed by 1 base and V by 2 bases; bases with no gene match: 2. The CDR3 consists of 14 residues. Germline assignment: CDR1 SQVTM and CDR2 ANQGSEA. In DNA, the CDR3 is TGCAGCGTTGAATCGGGACAGGGCACAGATACGCAGTATTTT. It codes for CSVESGQGTDTQYF.

The gene calls are TRBV7-9 and TRBJ2-7, with 9 nucleotides matching TRBD1. After removal of 0 bases from V and 3 bases from J, the junction contained 3 bases not matched to a gene. The CDR3 runs 15 residues. The germline V gene has CDR1 SEHNR and CDR2 FQNEAQ (reference sequence). DNA for the CDR3: TGTGCCAGCAGCTTAGCGGGACAGGGCTTCTACGAGCAGTACTTC. Translated, it gives CASSLAGQGFYEQYF. Looking up the rest from reference TRBV7-9 and TRBJ2-7 gives the full variable domain: DTGVSQNPRHKITKRGQNVTFRCDPISEHNRLYWYRQTLGQGPEFLTYFQNEAQLEKSRLLSDRFSAERPKGSFSTLEIQRTEQGDSAMYLCASSLAGQGFYEQYFGPGTRLTVT.

This rearrangement joins TRBV7-9 to TRBJ1-2, with D hard to call. V lost 4 bases to trimming and J lost 6 bases, with 15 bases between them. Germline CDR1 SEHNR, CDR2 FQNEAQ (reference sequence). This CDR3 comprises 14 residues. The CDR3 DNA is TGTGCCAGCAGCTCGCGGGAGGGTAGGAATGGCTACACCTTC. It specifies CASSSREGRNGYTF.

The chain employs TRBV9 and TRBJ2-2; 7 nucleotides line up with TRBD2. CDR1 is SGDLS, CDR2 YYNGEE, per germline. The CDR3 sequence is 16 residues long. The junction had 3 bases not matched to a gene; V was cut back by 1 base and J by 0 bases. CDR3 region: CASSVQAGTNTGELFF. The CDR3 coding sequence is TGTGCCAGCAGCGTACAAGCGGGAACGAACACCGGGGAGCTGTTTTTT.

The chain has TRBV30 and TRBJ2-7, with 10 bases identical to TRBD1. The CDR3 contains 14 residues. J was trimmed by 0 bases and V by 2 bases; bases with no gene match: 1. Germline V gives CDR1 GTSNPN, CDR2 SVGIG (reference sequence). CDR3 DNA: TGTGCCTGGAGTAGACAGGGGGCCTCCTACGAGCAGTACTTC. It yields the protein CAWSRQGASYEQYF.

The rearrangement uses TRBV28 and TRBJ1-4; no clear D gene. The germline V and J ends were trimmed by 10 bases and 3 bases, with 15 bases remaining between them. The CDR3 totals 14 residues. The V gene's germline CDR1 is MDHEN and CDR2 SYDVKM. CDR3 sequence reads: CATTGRPANEKLFF. CDR3 DNA sequence: TGTGCCACCACGGGGAGGCCGGCTAATGAAAAACTGTTTTTT. The full variable domain, completed using reference TRBV28 and TRBJ1-4, is DVKVTQSSRYLVKRTGEKVFLECVQDMDHENMFWYRQDPGLGLRLIYFSYDVKMKEKGDIPEGYSVSREKKERFSLILESASTNQTSMYLCATTGRPANEKLFFGSGTQLSVL.

The chain uses TRBV7-9 and TRBJ2-4, with D possibly matching TRBD2 (5 bases). The V gene lost 2 bases and the J gene lost 8 bases, with 13 bases spanning the gap. CDR1 is SEHNR, CDR2 FQNEAQ, per germline (reference sequence). CDR3 size: 14 residues. Here the CDR3 reads CASSLRSGMDIQYF. Written as DNA, the CDR3 is TGTGCCAGCAGCTTAAGGTCCGGGATGGACATTCAGTACTTC.

V and J are TRBV5-4 and TRBJ1-1; D gene ambiguous. The CDR3 has 16 amino acids. With 1 base removed from V and 1 base from J, the gap between germline ends came to 14 bases. CDR1 is SGHNT and CDR2 is YYREEE in the germline V gene (reference sequence). CDR3 loop: CASSLRLRSSNTEAFF. CDR3 bases: TGTGCCAGCAGCTTGAGACTCCGGTCCTCGAACACTGAAGCTTTCTTT.

CDR3 region: CASTQGYGSSYEQYF. The CDR3, as DNA: TGTGCCAGCACCCAGGGCTACGGGAGCTCCTACGAGCAGTACTTC. The V call is TRBV6-5, the J call TRBJ2-7; D might be TRBD2 (6 bases). The length of the CDR3 is 15 residues. Germline V gives CDR1 MNHEY, CDR2 SVGAGI. V was pared by 7 bases and J by 0 bases, with 16 bases between.

V and J are TRBV2 and TRBJ2-7, with no clear D. The CDR3 loop spans 10 amino acids. V gave up 6 bases and J gave up 3 bases, with 3 bases separating them. CDR1 SNHLY and CDR2 FYNNEI come from the germline V gene. The CDR3 sequence is CASSRYEQYF. The DNA of the CDR3 is TGTGCCAGCAGCCGCTACGAGCAGTACTTC.

This chain links TRBV28 with TRBJ1-2, with 7 bases fitting TRBD1. J was trimmed by 7 bases and V by 2 bases; bases with no gene match: 7. CDR1 MDHEN and CDR2 SYDVKM come from the germline V gene. This CDR3 contains 14 residues. Written as DNA, the CDR3 is TGTGCCAGCAGTTTAATGCGGGAGGGGGCTGGCTACACCTTC. It specifies CASSLMREGAGYTF.

The V and J genes are TRBV2 and TRBJ2-7, with D uncertain. The germline CDR1 and CDR2 sequences are SNHLY and FYNNEI. V lost 3 bases to trimming and J lost 9 bases, with 9 bases between them. This CDR3 has 11 amino acids. CDR3 bases: TGTGCCAGCAGTGAGAGCCAGCGGCAGTACTTC. Translated, it gives CASSESQRQYF.

The chain joins TRBV19 to TRBJ2-1, with D perhaps TRBD1 (5 bases). Trimming shortened V by 4 bases and J by 0 bases, and 10 bases separated the two germline ends. CDR3 size: 15 residues. Germline V lookup: CDR1 LNHDA, CDR2 SQIVND (reference sequence). CDR3 bases: TGTGCCAGTAGTAGGCAGGGTAGCTCCTACAATGAGCAGTTCTTC. Protein sequence: CASSRQGSSYNEQFF.

V and J are TRBV5-1 and TRBJ2-5; TRBD1 is a possible D gene (6 bases). Per germline, CDR1 SGHRS and CDR2 YFSETQ. The CDR3 runs 15 residues. Deletions cut 4 bases from V and 5 bases from J, with 18 bases between. CDR3 residues: CASSEGHSGEETQYF. The CDR3 nucleotides read TGCGCCAGCAGCGAGGGACACTCGGGTGAGGAGACCCAGTACTTC.